The entry below describes one T cell receptor beta chain. This entry is derived from a study of CD8 T cells in ankylosing spondylitis. The length of the CDR3 is 16 residues. CDR1 and CDR2 (germline): SGHDN, FVKESK. The V gene end was trimmed by 0 bases and the J gene end by 4 bases; junction bases not matched to a gene: 3. TCRdb re-called the 5' RACE reads through MiXCR, storing one row per CDR3 protein. In the table there are under 200,000 distinct CDR3 sequences, just over 9.5% of which are singletons. The chain recombines TRBV14 with TRBJ2-1, with 10 bases identical to TRBD2. The sequenced sample was blood, either unsorted or a sorted T cell fraction (not recorded which). The TCR comes from a female donor with ankylosing spondylitis or in good health (not recorded which). In DNA, the CDR3 is TGTGCCAGCAGCCAAGATCAACTAGCGGGATACAATGAGCAGTTCTTC. It is translated as CASSQDQLAGYNEQFF.